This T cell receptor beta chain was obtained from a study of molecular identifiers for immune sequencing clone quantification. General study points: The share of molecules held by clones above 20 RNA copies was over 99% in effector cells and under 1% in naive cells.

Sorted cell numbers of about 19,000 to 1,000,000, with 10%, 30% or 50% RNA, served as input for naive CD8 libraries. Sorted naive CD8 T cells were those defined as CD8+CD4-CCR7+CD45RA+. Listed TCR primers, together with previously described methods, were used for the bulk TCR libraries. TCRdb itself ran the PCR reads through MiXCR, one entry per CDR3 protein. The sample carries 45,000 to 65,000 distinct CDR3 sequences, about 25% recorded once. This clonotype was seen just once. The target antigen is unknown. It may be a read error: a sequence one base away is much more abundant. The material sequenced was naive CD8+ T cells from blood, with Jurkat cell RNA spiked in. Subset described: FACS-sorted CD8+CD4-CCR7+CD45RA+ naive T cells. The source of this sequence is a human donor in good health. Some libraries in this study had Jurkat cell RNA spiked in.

CDR3 DNA sequence: TGTGCCAGCAGCTCCGCCGGCCCCTACGAGCAGTACTTC. Protein: CASSSAGPYEQYF. The gene calls are TRBV6-5 and TRBJ2-7, with D uncertain. Looked up from germline, CDR1 is MNHEY and CDR2 is SVGAGI. This CDR3 has 13 amino acids. The ends were cut back, 6 bases at V and 2 bases at J, with 11 bases in the middle.